A selection of T cell receptor beta chains follows, all from one sample in a study of cytomegalovirus exposure and HLA in healthy donors. Clones were sequenced by immunoSEQ multiplex PCR, and TCRdb holds only the in-frame ones, with some missing. The top ten clones hold 4% of a sample with around 120,000 clones, approximately 80% of them seen once. Sequenced sample: PBMCs. Receptor source: a woman in her thirties or forties in good health and CMV-seronegative. CDR3s include the opening cysteine and the closing phenylalanine or tryptophan. D genes are given only for firm matches. Only part of the rows carry a size: once, few, many, or a class if the clone is expanded.

d_call | j_call | clone_size | v_call | cdr3_aa | cdr3_nt
TRBD2 | TRBJ2-3 | - | TRBV14 | CASSRGLLAGGGDTQYF | TGTGCCAGCAGCCGGGGGTTACTAGCGGGAGGAGGAGATACGCAGTATTTT
TRBD1 | TRBJ1-1 | - | TRBV19 | CASSGGQGASQAFF | TGTGCCAGTAGTGGGGGACAGGGGGCCTCGCAGGCTTTCTTT
- | TRBJ1-2 | - | TRBV28 | CASSFSAGAGANYGYTF | TGTGCCAGCAGTTTCTCCGCGGGGGCCGGGGCTAACTATGGCTACACCTTC
- | TRBJ1-1 | once | TRBV6-1 | CASSYGTEAFF | TGTGCCAGCAGTTACGGCACTGAAGCTTTCTTT
TRBD2 | TRBJ2-7 | - | TRBV5-4 | CASSLVGLGRVPYEQYF | TGTGCCAGCAGCTTGGTTGGTTTGGGGAGGGTACCCTACGAGCAGTACTTC
- | TRBJ2-2 | - | TRBV7-2 | CASSPPGTPNTGELFF | TGTGCCAGCAGCCCCCCCGGGACACCTAACACCGGGGAGCTGTTTTTT
- | TRBJ1-1 | - | TRBV12-5 | CASGLGLNTEAFF | TGTGCTAGTGGTCTAGGCCTGAACACTGAAGCTTTCTTT
- | TRBJ2-2 | - | TRBV27 | CASSHTTTGELFF | TGTGCCAGCAGTCACACTACTACCGGGGAGCTGTTTTTT
TRBD2 | TRBJ2-5 | - | TRBV29-1 | CSVTGPVRLAGEGQETQYF | TGCAGCGTTACGGGGCCAGTCCGGCTAGCGGGAGAGGGACAGGAGACCCAGTACTTC
TRBD1 | TRBJ2-1 | - | TRBV4-3 | CASSRFGTGIGNEQFF | TGCGCCAGCAGCCGGTTCGGGACAGGGATTGGGAATGAGCAGTTCTTC